This T cell receptor (beta chain) emerged from a study of cytomegalovirus exposure and HLA in healthy donors. Overall study context: In a previous analysis, 110 million or so unique TCR beta sequences were found from 150 million to 200 million T cells. General study points: Association of a missense DCLRE1C variant with TCR beta V- and J-gene trimming was reported in a later analysis. The study found most TCR sequences rare, yet found some public TCRs in many donors. Most of the CMV-associated TCR beta chains (in a later analysis) appeared to be HLA-restricted.

The PCR employed 60 Vbeta primers together with 13 Jbeta primers. TCRdb's copy holds only in-frame clones and misses some; the assay was immunoSEQ multiplex PCR. The table shows around 170,000 clones, with 75% to 85% occurring only once. The CDR3 is 15 amino acids. The germline V gene has CDR1 SEHNR and CDR2 FQNEAQ (reference sequence). V gave up 5 bases and J gave up 6 bases; unmatched junction bases: 10. Concerning this clone: Its target is unknown.

J is TRBJ2-7 and V is TRBV7-9; the match to TRBD1 covers 10 bases. The specimen was PBMCs. This TCR came from a young woman in good health and CMV-seronegative. CDR3 coding DNA: TGTGCCAGCAGCCTGGGACAGGGGTTCCCCCGCGAGCAGTACTTC. Residues: CASSLGQGFPREQYF.